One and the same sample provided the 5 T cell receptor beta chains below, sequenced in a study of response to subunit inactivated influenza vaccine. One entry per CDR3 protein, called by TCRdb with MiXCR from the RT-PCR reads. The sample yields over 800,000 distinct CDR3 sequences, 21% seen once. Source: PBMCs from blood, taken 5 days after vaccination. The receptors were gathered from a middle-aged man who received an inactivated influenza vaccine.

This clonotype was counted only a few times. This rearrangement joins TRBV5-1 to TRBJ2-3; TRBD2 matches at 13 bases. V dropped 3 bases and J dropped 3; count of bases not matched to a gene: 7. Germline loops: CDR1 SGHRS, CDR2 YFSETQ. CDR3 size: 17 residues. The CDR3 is CASSSTLTSGGTDTQYF. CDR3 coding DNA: TGCGCCAGCAGCTCGACCCTGACTAGCGGGGGGACAGATACGCAGTATTTT. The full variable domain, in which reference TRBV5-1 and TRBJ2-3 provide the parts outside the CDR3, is KAGVTQTPRYLIKTRGQQVTLSCSPISGHRSVSWYQQTPGQGLQFLFEYFSETQRNKGNFPGRFSGRQFSNSRSEMNVSTLELGDSALYLCASSSTLTSGGTDTQYFGPGTRLTVL.

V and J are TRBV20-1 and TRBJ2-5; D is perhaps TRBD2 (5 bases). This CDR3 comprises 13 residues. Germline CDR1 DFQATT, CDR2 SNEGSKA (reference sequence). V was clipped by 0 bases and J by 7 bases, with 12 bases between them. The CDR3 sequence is CSARDSSRPTQYF. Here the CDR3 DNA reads TGCAGTGCTAGAGATTCTAGCCGGCCGACCCAGTACTTC.

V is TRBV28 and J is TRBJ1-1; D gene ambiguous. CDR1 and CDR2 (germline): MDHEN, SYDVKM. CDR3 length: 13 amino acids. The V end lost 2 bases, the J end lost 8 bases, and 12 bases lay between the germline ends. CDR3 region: CASSLPPSHEAFF. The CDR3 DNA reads TGTGCCAGCAGTTTACCACCGAGCCACGAAGCTTTCTTT. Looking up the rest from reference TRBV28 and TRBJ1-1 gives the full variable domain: DVKVTQSSRYLVKRTGEKVFLECVQDMDHENMFWYRQDPGLGLRLIYFSYDVKMKEKGDIPEGYSVSREKKERFSLILESASTNQTSMYLCASSLPPSHEAFFGQGTRLTVV.

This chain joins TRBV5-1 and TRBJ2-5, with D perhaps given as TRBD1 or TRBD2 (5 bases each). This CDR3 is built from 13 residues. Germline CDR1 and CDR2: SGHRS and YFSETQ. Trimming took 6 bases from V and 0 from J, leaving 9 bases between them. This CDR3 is CASIGADQETQYF. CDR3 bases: TGCGCCAGCATCGGGGCCGACCAAGAGACCCAGTACTTC.

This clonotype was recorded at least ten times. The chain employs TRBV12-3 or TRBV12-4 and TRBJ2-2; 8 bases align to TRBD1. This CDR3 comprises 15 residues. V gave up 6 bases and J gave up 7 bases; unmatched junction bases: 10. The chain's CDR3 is CASSLTGGRDGELFF. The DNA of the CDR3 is TGTGCCAGCAGCCTTACAGGGGGAAGAGACGGGGAGCTGTTTTTT.